This T cell receptor beta chain stems from a study of shared clonotypes between healthy human individuals. Original processing methods: ImmunoSEQ only sent back junction sequences with no quality scores, so filtering was done differently. Produced via immunoSEQ multiplex PCR; TCRdb's table is partial and in-frame only. That table is the source of V, J and clone size, and D and trimming were worked out from the DNA. The sample includes 1.5 million to 1.9 million clones, approximately 98% seen only once; the top ten take roughly 0.4%. CDR1 ENHRY and CDR2 SYGVKD come from the germline V gene. This CDR3 has 15 amino acids.

The rearrangement joins TRBV10-3 to TRBJ1-4, with D possibly TRBD1 on 5 matching bases. Sequenced sample: naive CD4+ T cells sorted from blood. Indicated subset: CD45RA+ positively selected. This clonotype was obtained from a man aged 25-45 years in good health. CDR3 in DNA: TGTGCTACCAGGGAGCCAAGCCTAAGGGATGAAAAACTGTTTTTT. This translates into CATREPSLRDEKLFF.